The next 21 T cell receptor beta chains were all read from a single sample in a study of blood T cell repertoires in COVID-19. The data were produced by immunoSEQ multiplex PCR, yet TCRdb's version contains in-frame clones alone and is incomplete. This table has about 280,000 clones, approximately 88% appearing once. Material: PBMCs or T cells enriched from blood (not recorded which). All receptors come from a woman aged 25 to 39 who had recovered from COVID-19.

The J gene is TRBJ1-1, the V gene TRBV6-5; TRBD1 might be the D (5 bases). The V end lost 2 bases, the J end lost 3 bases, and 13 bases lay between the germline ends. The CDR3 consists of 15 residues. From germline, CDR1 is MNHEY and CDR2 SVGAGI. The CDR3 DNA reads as TGTGCCAGCAGTTACGGCTCCGGGACTTACACTGAAGCTTTCTTT. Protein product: CASSYGSGTYTEAFF.

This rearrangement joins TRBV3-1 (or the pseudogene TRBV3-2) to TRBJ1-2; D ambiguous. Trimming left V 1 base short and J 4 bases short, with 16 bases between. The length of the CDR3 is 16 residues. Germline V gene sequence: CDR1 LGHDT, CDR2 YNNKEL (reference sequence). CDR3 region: CASSQAISGSGYGYTF. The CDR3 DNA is TGTGCCAGCAGCCAAGCAATTTCGGGGTCTGGCTATGGCTACACCTTC.

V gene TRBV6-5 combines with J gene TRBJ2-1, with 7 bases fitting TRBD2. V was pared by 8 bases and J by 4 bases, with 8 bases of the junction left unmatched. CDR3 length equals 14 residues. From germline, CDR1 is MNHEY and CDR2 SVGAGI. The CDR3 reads CASSSGPIYNEQFF. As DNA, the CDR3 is TGTGCCAGCTCTAGCGGACCGATTTACAATGAGCAGTTCTTC.

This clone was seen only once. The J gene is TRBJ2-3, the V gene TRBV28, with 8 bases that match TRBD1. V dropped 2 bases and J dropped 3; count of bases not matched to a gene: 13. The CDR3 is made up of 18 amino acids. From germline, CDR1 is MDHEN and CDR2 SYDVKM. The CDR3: CASSLNPDRVVRTDTQYF. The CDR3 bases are TGTGCCAGCAGTTTAAACCCGGACAGGGTGGTTCGGACAGATACGCAGTATTTT.

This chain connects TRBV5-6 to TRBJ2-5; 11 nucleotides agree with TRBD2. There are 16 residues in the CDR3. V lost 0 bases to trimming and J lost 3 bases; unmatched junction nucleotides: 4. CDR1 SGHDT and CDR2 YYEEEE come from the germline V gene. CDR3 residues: CASSLVLAGVKETQYF. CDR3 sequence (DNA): TGTGCCAGCAGCTTGGTACTAGCGGGGGTCAAAGAGACCCAGTACTTC.

This CDR3 is CASSSFAGGYNEQFF. CDR3 in DNA: TGTGCCAGCAGTTCATTCGCGGGAGGCTACAATGAGCAGTTCTTC. The V call is TRBV27, the J call TRBJ2-1; TRBD2 agrees at 8 bases. The ends lost 4 bases at V and 3 bases at J; junction bases unmatched: 5. The CDR3 has 15 amino acids. Germline V lookup: CDR1 MNHEY, CDR2 SMNVEV (reference sequence).

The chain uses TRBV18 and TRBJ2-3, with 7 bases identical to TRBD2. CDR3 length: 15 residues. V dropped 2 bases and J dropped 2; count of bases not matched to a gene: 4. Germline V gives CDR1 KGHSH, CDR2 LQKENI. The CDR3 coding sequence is TGTGCCAGCTCACCATACGCGGGAGACACAGATACGCAGTATTTT. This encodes CASSPYAGDTDTQYF. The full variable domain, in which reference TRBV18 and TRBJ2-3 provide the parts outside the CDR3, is NAGVMQNPRHLVRRRGQEARLRCSPMKGHSHVYWYRQLPEEGLKFMVYLQKENIIDESGMPKERFSAEFPKEGPSILRIQQVVRGDSAAYFCASSPYAGDTDTQYFGPGTRLTVL.

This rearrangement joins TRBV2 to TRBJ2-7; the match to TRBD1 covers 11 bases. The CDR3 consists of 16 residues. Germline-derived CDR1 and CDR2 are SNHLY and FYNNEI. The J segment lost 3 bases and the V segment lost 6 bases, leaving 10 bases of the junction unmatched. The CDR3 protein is CASSPGQGALGYEQYF. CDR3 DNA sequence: TGTGCCAGCAGCCCTGGACAGGGGGCCTTGGGCTACGAGCAGTACTTC.

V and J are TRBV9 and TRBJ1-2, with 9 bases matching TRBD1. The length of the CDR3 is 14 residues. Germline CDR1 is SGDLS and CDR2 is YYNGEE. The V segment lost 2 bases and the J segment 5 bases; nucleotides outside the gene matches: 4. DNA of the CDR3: TGTGCCAGCAGCGTGGGGGACAGGGCTTATGGCTACACCTTC. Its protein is CASSVGDRAYGYTF.

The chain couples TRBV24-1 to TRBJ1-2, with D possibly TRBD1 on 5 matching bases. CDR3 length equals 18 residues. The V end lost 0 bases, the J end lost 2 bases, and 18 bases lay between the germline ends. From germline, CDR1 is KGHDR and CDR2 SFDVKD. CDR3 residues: CATSDLFTGSDKNYGYTF. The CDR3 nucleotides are TGTGCCACCAGTGATTTGTTTACAGGCTCAGACAAAAACTATGGCTACACCTTC.

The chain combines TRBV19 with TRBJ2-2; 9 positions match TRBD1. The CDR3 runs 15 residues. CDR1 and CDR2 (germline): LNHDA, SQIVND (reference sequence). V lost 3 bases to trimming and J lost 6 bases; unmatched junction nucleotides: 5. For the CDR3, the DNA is TGTGCCAGTAGTATTACAGGGGGCAGTGCCGGGGAGCTGTTTTTT. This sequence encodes CASSITGGSAGELFF. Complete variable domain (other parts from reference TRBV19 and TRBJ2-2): DGGITQSPKYLFRKEGQNVTLSCEQNLNHDAMYWYRQDPGQGLRLIYYSQIVNDFQKGDIAEGYSVSREKKESFPLTVTSAQKNPTAFYLCASSITGGSAGELFFGEGSRLTVL.

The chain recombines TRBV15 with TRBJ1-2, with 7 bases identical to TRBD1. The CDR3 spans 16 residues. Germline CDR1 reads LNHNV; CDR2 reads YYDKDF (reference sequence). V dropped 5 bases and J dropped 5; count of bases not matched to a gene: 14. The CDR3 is CATSSRKMTGIYGYTF. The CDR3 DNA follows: TGTGCCACCAGCTCCCGGAAAATGACAGGGATTTATGGCTACACCTTC.

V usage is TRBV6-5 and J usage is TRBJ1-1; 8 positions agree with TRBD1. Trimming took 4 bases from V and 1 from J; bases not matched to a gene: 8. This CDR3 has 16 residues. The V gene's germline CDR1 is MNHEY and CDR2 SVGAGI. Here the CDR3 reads CASSLGQGAGNTEAFF. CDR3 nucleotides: TGTGCCAGCAGTTTAGGGCAGGGGGCCGGGAACACTGAAGCTTTCTTT.

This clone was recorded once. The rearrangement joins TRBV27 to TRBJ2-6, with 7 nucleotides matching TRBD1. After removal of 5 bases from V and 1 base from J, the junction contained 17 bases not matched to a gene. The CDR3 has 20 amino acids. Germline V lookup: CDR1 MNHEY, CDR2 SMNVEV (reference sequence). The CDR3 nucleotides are TGTGCCAGCAGTATAAACGACCGGGACAGTCCATTTTCTGGGGCCAACGTCCTGACTTTC. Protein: CASSINDRDSPFSGANVLTF. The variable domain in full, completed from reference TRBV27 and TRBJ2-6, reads EAQVTQNPRYLITVTGKKLTVTCSQNMNHEYMSWYRQDPGLGLRQIYYSMNVEVTDKGDVPEGYKVSRKEKRNFPLILESPSPNQTSLYFCASSINDRDSPFSGANVLTFGAGSRLTVL.

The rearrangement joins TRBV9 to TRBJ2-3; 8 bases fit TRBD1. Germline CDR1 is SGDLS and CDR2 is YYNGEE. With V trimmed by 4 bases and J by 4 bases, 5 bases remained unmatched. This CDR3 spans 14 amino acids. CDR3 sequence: CASSSRTGPDTQYF. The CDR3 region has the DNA TGTGCCAGCAGCTCTCGGACAGGGCCAGATACGCAGTATTTT.

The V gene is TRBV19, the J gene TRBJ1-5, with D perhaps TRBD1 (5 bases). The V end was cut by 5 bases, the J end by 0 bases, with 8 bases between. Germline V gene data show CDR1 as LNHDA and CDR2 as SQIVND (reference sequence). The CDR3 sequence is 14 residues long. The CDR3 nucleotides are TGTGCCAGTAGTCAGGGTTATAGCAATCAGCCCCAGCATTTT. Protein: CASSQGYSNQPQHF.

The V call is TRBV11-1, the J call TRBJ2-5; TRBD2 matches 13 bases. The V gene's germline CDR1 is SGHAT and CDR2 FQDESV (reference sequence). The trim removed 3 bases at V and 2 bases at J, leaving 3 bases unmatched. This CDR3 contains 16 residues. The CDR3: CASSFRLAGGQETQYF. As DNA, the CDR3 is TGTGCCAGCAGCTTTAGACTAGCGGGGGGACAAGAGACCCAGTACTTC.

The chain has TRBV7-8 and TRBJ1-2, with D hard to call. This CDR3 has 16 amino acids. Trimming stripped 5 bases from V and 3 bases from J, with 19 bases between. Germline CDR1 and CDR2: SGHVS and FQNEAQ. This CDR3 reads CASSPPRGVGDYGYTF. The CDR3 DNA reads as TGTGCCAGCAGCCCCCCCCGGGGAGTTGGCGACTATGGCTACACCTTC.

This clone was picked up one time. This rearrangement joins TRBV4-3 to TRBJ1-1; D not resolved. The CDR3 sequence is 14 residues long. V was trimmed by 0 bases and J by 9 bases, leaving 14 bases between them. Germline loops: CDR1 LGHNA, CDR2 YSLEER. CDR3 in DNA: TGCGCCAGCAGCCAAGATGTCGGTGGGCTCCAAGCTTTCTTT. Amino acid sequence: CASSQDVGGLQAFF.

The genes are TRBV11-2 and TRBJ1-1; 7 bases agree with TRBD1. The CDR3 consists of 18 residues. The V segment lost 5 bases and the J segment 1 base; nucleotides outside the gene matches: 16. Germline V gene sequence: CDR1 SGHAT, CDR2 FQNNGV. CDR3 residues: CASSPSGQGVEKNTEAFF. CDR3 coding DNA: TGTGCCAGCAGCCCAAGTGGGCAGGGGGTGGAAAAGAACACTGAAGCTTTCTTT.

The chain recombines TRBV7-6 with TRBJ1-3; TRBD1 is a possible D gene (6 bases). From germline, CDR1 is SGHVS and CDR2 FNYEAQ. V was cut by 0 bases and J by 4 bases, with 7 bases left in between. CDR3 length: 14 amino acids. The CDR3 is CASSLARGGNTIYF. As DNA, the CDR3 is TGTGCCAGCAGCTTAGCCAGGGGAGGAAACACCATATATTTT.